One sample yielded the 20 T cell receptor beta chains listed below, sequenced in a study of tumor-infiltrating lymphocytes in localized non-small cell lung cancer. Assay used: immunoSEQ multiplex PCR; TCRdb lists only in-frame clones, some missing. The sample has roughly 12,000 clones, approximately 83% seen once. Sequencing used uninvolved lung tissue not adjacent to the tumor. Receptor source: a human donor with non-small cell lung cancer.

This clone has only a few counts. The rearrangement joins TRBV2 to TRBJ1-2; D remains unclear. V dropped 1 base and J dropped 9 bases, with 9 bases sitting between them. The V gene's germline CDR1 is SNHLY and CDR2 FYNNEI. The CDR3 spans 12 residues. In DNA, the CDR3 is TGTGCCAGCAGTGAAGACACCCAAAGCTACACCTTC. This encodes CASSEDTQSYTF.

The CDR3 reads CASSLTASRLGTGELFF. In DNA form, the CDR3 reads TGCGCCAGCTCTCTAACGGCCTCGCGGTTGGGCACCGGGGAGCTGTTTTTT. The chain joins TRBV5-1 to TRBJ2-2; no definite D call. V lost 7 bases to trimming and J lost 4 bases, with 23 bases between them. Germline V gives CDR1 SGHRS, CDR2 YFSETQ. This CDR3 has 17 residues.

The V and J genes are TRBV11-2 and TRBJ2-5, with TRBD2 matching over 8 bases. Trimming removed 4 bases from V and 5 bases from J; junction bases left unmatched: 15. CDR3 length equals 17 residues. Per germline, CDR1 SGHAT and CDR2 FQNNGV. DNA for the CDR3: TGTGCCAGCAGCTCTCGAGCGGGGGTTTCAAAAATGGAGACCCAGTACTTC. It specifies CASSSRAGVSKMETQYF.

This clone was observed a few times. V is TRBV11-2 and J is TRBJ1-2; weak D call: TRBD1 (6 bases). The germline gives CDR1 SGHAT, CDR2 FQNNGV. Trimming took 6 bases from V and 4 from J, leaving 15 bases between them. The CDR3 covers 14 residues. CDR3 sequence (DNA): TGTGCCAGCAGGGAAGGGGGGCGCAGCTATGGCTACACCTTC. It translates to CASREGGRSYGYTF.

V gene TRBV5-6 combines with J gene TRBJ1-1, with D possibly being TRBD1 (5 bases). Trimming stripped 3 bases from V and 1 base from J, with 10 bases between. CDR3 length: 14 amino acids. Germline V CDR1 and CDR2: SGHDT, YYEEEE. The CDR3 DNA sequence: TGTGCCAGCAGCTGGGGGACGGCGAACACTGAAGCTTTCTTT. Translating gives CASSWGTANTEAFF.

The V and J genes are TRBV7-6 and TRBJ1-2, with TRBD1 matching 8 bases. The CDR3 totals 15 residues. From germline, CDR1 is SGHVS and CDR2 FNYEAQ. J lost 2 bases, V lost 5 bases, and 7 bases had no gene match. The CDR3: CASSTRQGTNYGYTF. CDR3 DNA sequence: TGTGCCAGCAGCACCCGACAGGGGACCAACTATGGCTACACCTTC.

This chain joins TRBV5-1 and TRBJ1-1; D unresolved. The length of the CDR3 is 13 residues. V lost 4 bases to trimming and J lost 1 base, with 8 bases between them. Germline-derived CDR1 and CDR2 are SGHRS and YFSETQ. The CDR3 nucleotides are TGCGCCAGCAGCCCAGACGGGAACACTGAAGCTTTCTTT. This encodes CASSPDGNTEAFF.

The CDR3 here is CASSRDRGVGYTF. CDR3 nucleotide sequence: TGTGCCAGCAGCCGGGACAGGGGAGTCGGCTACACCTTC. The J gene is TRBJ1-2, the V gene TRBV5-4, with 10 bases lining up with TRBD1. Germline assignment: CDR1 SGHNT and CDR2 YYREEE (reference sequence). V trimming: 4 bases; J trimming: 8 bases; junction bases outside the gene matches: 5. This CDR3 spans 13 amino acids.

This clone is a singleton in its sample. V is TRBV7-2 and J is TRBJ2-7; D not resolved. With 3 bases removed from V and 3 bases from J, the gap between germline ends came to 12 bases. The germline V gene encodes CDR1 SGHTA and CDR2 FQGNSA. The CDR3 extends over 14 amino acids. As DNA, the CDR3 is TGTGCCAGCAGCTTCGGTCCAGGTAACTACGAGCAGTACTTC. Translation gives CASSFGPGNYEQYF.

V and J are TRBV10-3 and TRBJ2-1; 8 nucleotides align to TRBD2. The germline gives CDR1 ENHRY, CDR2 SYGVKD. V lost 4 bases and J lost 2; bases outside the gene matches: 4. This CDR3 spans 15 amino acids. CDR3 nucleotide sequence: TGTGCCATCAGTGCAGTCGGGGGGGCCTACAATGAGCAGTTCTTC. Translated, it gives CAISAVGGAYNEQFF.

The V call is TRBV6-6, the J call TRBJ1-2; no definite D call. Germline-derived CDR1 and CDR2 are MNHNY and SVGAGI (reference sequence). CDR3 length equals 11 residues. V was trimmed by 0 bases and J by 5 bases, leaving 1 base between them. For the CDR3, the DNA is TGTGCCAGCAGTTACTCGTATGGCTACACCTTC. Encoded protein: CASSYSYGYTF.

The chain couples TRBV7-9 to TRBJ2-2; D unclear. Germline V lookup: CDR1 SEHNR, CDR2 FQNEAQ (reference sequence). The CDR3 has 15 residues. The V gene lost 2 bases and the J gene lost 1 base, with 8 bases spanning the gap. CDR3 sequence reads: CASSLYSGNTGELFF. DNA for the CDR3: TGTGCCAGCAGCTTATACTCAGGGAACACCGGGGAGCTGTTTTTT. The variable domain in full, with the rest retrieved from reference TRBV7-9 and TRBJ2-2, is DTGVSQNPRHKITKRGQNVTFRCDPISEHNRLYWYRQTLGQGPEFLTYFQNEAQLEKSRLLSDRFSAERPKGSFSTLEIQRTEQGDSAMYLCASSLYSGNTGELFFGEGSRLTVL.

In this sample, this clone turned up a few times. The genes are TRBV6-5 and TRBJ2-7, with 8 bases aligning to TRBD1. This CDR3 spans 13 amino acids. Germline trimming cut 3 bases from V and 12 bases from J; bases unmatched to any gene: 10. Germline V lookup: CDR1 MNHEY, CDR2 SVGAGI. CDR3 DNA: TGTGCCAGCAGTTATTCAACCCGGGACAGGAGGTACTTC. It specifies CASSYSTRDRRYF.

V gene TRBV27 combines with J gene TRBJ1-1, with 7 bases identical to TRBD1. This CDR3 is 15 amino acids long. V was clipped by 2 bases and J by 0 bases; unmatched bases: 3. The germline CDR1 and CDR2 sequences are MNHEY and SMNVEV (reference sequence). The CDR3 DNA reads TGTGCCAGCAGTTTAACCGGGACAGTGAACACTGAAGCTTTCTTT. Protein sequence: CASSLTGTVNTEAFF.

CDR3 sequence: CASSSGVNTEAFF. The CDR3 region has the DNA TGCGCCAGCAGCTCGGGGGTGAACACTGAAGCTTTCTTT. The chain links TRBV5-1 to TRBJ1-1; possible D gene TRBD1, 5 bases. V was shortened by 3 bases and J by 0 bases, with 6 bases between the two germline ends. The germline V gene encodes CDR1 SGHRS and CDR2 YFSETQ. CDR3 size: 13 residues.

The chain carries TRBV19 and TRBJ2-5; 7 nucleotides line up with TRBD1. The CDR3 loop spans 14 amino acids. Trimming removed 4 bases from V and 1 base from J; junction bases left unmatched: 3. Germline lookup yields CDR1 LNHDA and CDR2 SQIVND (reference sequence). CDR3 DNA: TGTGCCAGTAGTACTACAGGGGCCCAAGAGACCCAGTACTTC. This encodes CASSTTGAQETQYF.

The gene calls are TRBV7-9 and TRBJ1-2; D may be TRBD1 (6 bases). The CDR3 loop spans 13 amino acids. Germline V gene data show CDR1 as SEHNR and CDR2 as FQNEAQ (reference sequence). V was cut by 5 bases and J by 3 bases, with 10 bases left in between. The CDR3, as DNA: TGTGCCAGCAGCCAGGACAGTGACTATGGCTACACCTTC. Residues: CASSQDSDYGYTF.

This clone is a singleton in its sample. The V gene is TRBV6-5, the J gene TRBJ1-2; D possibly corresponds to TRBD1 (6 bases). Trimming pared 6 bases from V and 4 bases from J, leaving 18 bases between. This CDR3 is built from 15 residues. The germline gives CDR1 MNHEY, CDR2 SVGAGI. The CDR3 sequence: CASRTQSGGLYGYTF. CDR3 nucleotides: TGTGCCAGCAGGACCCAATCGGGGGGCCTCTATGGCTACACCTTC.

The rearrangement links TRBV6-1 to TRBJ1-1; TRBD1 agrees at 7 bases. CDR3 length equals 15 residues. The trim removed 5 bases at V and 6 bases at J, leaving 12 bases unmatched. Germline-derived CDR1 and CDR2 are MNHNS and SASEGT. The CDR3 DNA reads TGTGCCAGCAGTATGGACAGGTGGGTCTCGGCTGAAGCTTTCTTT. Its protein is CASSMDRWVSAEAFF.

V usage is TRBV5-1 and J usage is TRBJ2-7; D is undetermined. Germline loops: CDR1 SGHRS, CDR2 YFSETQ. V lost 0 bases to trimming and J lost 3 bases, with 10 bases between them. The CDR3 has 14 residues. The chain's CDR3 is CASSLGGWSYEQYF. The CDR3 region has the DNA TGCGCCAGCAGCTTGGGTGGTTGGAGCTACGAGCAGTACTTC.